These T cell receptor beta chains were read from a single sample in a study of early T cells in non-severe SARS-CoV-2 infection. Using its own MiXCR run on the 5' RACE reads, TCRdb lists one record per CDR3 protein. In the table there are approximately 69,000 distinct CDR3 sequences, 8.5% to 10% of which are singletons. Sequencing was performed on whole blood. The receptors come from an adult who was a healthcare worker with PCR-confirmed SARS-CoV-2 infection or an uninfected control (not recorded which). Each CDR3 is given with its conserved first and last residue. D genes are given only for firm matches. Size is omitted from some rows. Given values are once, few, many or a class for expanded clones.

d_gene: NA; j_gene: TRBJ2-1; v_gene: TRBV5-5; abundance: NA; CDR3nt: TGTGCCAGCAGCCCTACCCACAGGGTGGACTACAATGAGCAGTTCTTC; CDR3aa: CASSPTHRVDYNEQFF
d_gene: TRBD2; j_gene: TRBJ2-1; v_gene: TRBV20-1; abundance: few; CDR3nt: TGCAGTGCTAAGGGACTAAGGTACAATGAGCAGTTCTTC; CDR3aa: CSAKGLRYNEQFF
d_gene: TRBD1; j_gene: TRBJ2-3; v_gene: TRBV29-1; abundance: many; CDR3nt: TGCAGCGTTGAAACCACACGAAACCGGGACAGGGGGCGAAGAACAGATACGCAGTATTTT; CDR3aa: CSVETTRNRDRGRRTDTQYF
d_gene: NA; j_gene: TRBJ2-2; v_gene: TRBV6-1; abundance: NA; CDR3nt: TGTGCCGGAGGGGACACCGGGGAGCTGTTTTTT; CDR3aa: CAGGDTGELFF
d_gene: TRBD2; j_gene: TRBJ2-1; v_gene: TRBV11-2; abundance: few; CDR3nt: TGTGCCAGCAGCTTAGTAGCGGGAGGGCCGGGGGAGCAGTTCTTC; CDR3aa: CASSLVAGGPGEQFF
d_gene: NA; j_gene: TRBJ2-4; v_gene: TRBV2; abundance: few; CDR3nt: TGTGCCAGCAGTGAAAGGGCAACGCCAAACATTCAGTACTTC; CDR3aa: CASSERATPNIQYF
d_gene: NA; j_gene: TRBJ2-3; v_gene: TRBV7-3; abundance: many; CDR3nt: TGTGCCAGCAGCTCAGGGGGGGCCACAAACACAGATACGCAGTATTTT; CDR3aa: CASSSGGATNTDTQYF
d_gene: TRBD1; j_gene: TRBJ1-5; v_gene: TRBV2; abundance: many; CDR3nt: TGTGCCAGCAGTTACGACAGGGATCAGCCCCAGCATTTT; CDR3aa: CASSYDRDQPQHF
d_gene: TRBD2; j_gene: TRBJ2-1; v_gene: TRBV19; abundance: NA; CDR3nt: TGTGCCAGTAGCACCGGGACTAGCGCCGTCGAGCAGTTCTTC; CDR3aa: CASSTGTSAVEQFF
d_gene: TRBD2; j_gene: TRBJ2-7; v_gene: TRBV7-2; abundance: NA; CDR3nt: TGTGCCAGCAGCTTAAGGGTCTCTAGCGGAGGCTACTACGAGCAGTACTTC; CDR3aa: CASSLRVSSGGYYEQYF
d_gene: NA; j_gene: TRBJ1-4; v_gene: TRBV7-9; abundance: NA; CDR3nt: TGTGCCAGCAGCTTAGGGAGGGGCGGAACTAATGAAAAACTGTTTTTT; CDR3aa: CASSLGRGGTNEKLFF
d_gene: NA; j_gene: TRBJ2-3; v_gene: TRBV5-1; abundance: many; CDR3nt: TGCGCCAGCAGCTTGGTTCCTGGGGTTCCAGATACGCAGTATTTT; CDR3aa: CASSLVPGVPDTQYF
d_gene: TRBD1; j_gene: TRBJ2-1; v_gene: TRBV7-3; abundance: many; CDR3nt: TGTGCCAGCAGCTTGGACAGGGGTTGGAAGAATGAGCAGTTCTTC; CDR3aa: CASSLDRGWKNEQFF
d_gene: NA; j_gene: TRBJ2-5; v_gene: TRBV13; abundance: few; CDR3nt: TGTGCCAGCAGCTTAGATGACAGTAGAGAGACCCAGTACTTC; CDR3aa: CASSLDDSRETQYF
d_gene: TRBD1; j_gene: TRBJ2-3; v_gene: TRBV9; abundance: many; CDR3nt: TGTGCCAGCAGCTCCAGACAGGGCTCCACAGATACGCAGTATTTT; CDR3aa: CASSSRQGSTDTQYF
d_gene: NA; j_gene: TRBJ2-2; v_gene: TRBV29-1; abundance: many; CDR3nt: TGCAGCGTTGACAAGGGGCTTCAGACCGGGGAGCTGTTTTTT; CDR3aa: CSVDKGLQTGELFF
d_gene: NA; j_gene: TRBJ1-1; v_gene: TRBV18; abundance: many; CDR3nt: TGTGCCAGCTCACCTGTAGCAGTGAACACTGAAGCTTTCTTT; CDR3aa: CASSPVAVNTEAFF
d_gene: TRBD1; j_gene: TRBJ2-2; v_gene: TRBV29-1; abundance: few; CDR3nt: TGCAGCGCTGACAGGGGCGGCACCGGGGAGCTGTTTTTT; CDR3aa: CSADRGGTGELFF
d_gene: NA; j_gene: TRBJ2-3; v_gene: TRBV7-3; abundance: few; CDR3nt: TGTGCCAGCAGCCTTACGTATCTAGATACGCAGTATTTT; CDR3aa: CASSLTYLDTQYF
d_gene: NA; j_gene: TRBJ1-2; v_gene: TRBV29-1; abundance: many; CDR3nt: TGCAGCGTTTCCCCGGGGACTCGCCGGGCCTATGGCTACACCTTC; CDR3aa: CSVSPGTRRAYGYTF
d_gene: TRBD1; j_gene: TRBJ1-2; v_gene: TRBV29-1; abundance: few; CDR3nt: TGCAGCGTCGCCGGACAGGGGGGCTATGGCTACACCTTC; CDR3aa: CSVAGQGGYGYTF
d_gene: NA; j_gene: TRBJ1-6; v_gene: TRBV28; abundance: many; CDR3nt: TGTGCCAGCAGTTCCCCCGATAGGGCCTCTCGTACCCTCCACTTT; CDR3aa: CASSSPDRASRTLHF
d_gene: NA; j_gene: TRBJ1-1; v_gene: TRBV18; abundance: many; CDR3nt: TGTGCCAGCTCACCACAGCCTCGGAACACTGAAGCTTTCTTT; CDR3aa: CASSPQPRNTEAFF
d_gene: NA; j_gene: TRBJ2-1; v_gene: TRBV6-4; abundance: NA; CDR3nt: TGTGCCAGCTCTCAACTGGGGGGATCTGAGCAGTTCTTC; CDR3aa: CASSQLGGSEQFF
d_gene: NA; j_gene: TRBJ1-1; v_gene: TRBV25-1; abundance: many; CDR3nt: TGTGCCAGCAGTGAAGGTCAGTACACTGAAGCTTTCTTT; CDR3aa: CASSEGQYTEAFF
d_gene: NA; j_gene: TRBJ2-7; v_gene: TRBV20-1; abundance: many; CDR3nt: TGCAGTGCTAGACTGAACGTTGGCTTCTACGAGCAGTACTTC; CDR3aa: CSARLNVGFYEQYF
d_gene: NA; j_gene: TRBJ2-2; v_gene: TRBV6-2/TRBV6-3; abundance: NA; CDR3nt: TGTGCCAGCAGTTTGTCGGGGGCGCCGAACACCGGGGAGCTGTTTTTT; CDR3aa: CASSLSGAPNTGELFF
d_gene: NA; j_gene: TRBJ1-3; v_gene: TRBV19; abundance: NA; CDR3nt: TGTGCCAGTAACCCACGGACCTCGACGGGAAACACCATATATTTT; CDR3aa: CASNPRTSTGNTIYF
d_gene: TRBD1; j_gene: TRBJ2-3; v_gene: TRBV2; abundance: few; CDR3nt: TGTGCCAGCAGTGCCTCGACAGGGGGCACAGATACGCAGTATTTT; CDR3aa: CASSASTGGTDTQYF
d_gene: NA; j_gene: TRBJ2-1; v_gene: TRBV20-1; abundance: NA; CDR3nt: TGCAGTGCTAGGGAGAGGTCAGGAGGTCACAATGAGCAGTTCTTC; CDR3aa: CSARERSGGHNEQFF
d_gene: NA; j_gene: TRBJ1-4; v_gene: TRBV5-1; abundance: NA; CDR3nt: TGCGCCAGCAGGGGGGTAAATAATGAAAAACTGTTTTTT; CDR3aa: CASRGVNNEKLFF
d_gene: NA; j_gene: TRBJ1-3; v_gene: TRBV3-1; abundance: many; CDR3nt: TGTGCCAGCGGGGATCAAAACACCATATATTTT; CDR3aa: CASGDQNTIYF
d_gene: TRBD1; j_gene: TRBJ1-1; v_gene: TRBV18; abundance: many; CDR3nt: TGTGCCAGCTCACTCCGGGACAGGGGCACTGAAGCTTTCTTT; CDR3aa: CASSLRDRGTEAFF
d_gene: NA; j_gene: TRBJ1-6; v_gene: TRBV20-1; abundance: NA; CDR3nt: TGCAGTGCTAGTGTGGGGGAACCCCTCCACTTT; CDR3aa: CSASVGEPLHF
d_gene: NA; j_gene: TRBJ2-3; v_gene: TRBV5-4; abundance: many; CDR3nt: TGTGCCAGCAGCTTAGTGACAACATCTAGCACAGATACGCAGTATTTT; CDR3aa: CASSLVTTSSTDTQYF
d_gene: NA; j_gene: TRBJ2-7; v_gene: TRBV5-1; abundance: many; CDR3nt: TGCGCCAGCAGCTTATCAGGAGGGGGAGGCTACGAGCAGTACTTC; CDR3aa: CASSLSGGGGYEQYF
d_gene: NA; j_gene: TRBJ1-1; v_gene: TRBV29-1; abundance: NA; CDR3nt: TGCAGCGTTGACTCCGGGGAGTGGGGCACTGAAGCTTTCTTT; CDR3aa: CSVDSGEWGTEAFF
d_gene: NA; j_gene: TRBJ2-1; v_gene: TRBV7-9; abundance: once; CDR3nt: TGTGCCAGCAGCTTAGGACAGGTCAATGAGCAGTTCTTC; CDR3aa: CASSLGQVNEQFF